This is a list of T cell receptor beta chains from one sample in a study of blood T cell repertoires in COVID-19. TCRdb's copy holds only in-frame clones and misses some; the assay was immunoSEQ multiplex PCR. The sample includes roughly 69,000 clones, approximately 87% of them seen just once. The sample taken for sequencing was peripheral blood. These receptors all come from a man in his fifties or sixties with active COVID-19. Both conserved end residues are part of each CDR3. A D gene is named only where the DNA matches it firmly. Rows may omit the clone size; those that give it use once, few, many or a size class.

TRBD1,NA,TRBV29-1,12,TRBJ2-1,TGCAGCGGAGGACAGGTTTACAATGAGCAGTTCTTC,CSGGQVYNEQFF
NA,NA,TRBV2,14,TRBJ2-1,TGTGCCAGCAGTGAATTGGAGGGATCTTTCGAGCAGTTCTTC,CASSELEGSFEQFF
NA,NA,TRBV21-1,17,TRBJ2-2,TGTGCCAGCAGCCGTAAACGGCACAGGTCGAACACCGGGGAGCTGTTTTTT,CASSRKRHRSNTGELFF
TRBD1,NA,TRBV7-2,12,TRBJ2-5,TGTGCCAGCAGCTTCGGACAGGGCCGACCTTACTTC,CASSFGQGRPYF
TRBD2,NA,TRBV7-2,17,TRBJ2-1,TGTGCCAGCAGCCTCCGTCGGACTAGCGGGGGGGCAAATGAGCAGTTCTTC,CASSLRRTSGGANEQFF
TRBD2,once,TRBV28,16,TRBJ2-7,TGTGCCAGCAGTTTCCGGCCTAGCGGGAGGGCCTACGAGCAGTACTTC,CASSFRPSGRAYEQYF
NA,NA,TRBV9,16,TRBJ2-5,TGTGCCAGCAGCGCCAACGACAGAAGAAAACAAGAGACCCAGTACTTC,CASSANDRRKQETQYF
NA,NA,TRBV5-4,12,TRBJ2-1,TGTGCCAGCAGCTTTTTAGCGGCTGAGCAGTTCTTC,CASSFLAAEQFF
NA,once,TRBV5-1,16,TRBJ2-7,TGCGCCAGCAGCCCTATTCCGCGGGACCCACCCTACGAGCAGTACTTC,CASSPIPRDPPYEQYF
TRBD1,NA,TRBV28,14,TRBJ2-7,TGTGCCAGCAGTTTGGGGGCAGGGGGCGGCGAGCAGTACTTC,CASSLGAGGGEQYF
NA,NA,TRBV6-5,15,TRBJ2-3,TGTGCCAGCAGCCGGAGCGGTTTTAGCACAGATACGCAGTATTTT,CASSRSGFSTDTQYF
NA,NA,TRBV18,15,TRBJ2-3,TGTGCCAGCTCACCCCTAGCGTTAGCCACAGATACGCAGTATTTT,CASSPLALATDTQYF
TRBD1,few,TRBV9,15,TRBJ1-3,TGTGCCAGCAGCCAGGGGGCTTTGGCGGGGCACACCATATATTTT,CASSQGALAGHTIYF
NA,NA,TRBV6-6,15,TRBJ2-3,TGTGCCAGCAGTTACTACGGGACACAGGCAGATACGCAGTATTTT,CASSYYGTQADTQYF
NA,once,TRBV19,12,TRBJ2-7,TGTGCCAGTAGTACTACTAGAAACGAGCAGTACTTC,CASSTTRNEQYF
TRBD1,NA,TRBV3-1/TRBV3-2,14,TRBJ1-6,TGTGCCAGCAGCCAAGTACAGGGGAATTCACCCCTCCACTTT,CASSQVQGNSPLHF
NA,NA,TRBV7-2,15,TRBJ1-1,TGTGCCAGCAGCTTAGTCGCGGCTATTGTCACTGAAGCTTTCTTT,CASSLVAAIVTEAFF
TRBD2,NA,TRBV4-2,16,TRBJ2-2,TGTGCCAGCACCGCTCGGGTAGCGGGAGTGGCCGGGGAGCTGTTTTTT,CASTARVAGVAGELFF
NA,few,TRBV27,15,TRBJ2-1,TGTGCCAGCCATACCCTTACTACAGGGCGATATGAGCAGTTCTTC,CASHTLTTGRYEQFF
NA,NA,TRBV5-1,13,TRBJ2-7,TGCGCCAGCAGCTATGGGGCCCAGTACGAGCAGTACTTC,CASSYGAQYEQYF
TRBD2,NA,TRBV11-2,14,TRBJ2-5,TGTGCCAGCACCCCCGGGACTAGAAAAGAGACCCAGTACTTC,CASTPGTRKETQYF
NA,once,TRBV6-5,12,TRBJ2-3,TGTGCCAGCAGTAACAGGGCAGATACGCAGTATTTT,CASSNRADTQYF
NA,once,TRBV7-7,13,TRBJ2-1,TGTGCTAGCAGCCCCGACATTTACAATGAGCAGTTCTTC,CASSPDIYNEQFF
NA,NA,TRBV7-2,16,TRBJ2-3,TGTGCCAGCAGCTTAGGGGCGGGGTCGCGCACAGATACGCAGTATTTT,CASSLGAGSRTDTQYF
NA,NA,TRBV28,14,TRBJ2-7,TGTGCCAGCAGTTTCGCCAGGGAGGCCTACGAGCAGTACTTC,CASSFAREAYEQYF
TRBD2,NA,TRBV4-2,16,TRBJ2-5,TGTGCCAGCAGCCAAGAGACTAGCGGGGGGGTCGGTACCCAGTACTTC,CASSQETSGGVGTQYF
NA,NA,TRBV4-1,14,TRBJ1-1,TGCGCCAGCAGCCAAGATCCAACAGGGACAAGGCCTTTCTTT,CASSQDPTGTRPFF
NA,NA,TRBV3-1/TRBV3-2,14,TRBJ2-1,TGTGCCAGCAGCCCAGGGGGGCCATACAATGAGCAGTTCTTC,CASSPGGPYNEQFF
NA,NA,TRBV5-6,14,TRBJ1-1,TGTGCCAGCAGCTTGGAGGGGGAGAACACTGAAGCTTTCTTT,CASSLEGENTEAFF
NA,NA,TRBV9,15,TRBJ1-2,TGTGCCAGCAGCGTAGAGGTCCGAGGGTTAGGTGGCTACACCTTC,CASSVEVRGLGGYTF
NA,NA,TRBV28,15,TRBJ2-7,TGTGCCAGCAGTTTATCATTGTGGGGCAGCTACGAGCAGTACTTC,CASSLSLWGSYEQYF
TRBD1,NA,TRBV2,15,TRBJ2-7,TGTGCCAGCATTCAAGGGGGCCCACCTAGGGACGAGCAGTACTTC,CASIQGGPPRDEQYF
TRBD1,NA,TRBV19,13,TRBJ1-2,TGTGCCAGTAGTATGGGGACAGCTTATGGCTACACCTTC,CASSMGTAYGYTF
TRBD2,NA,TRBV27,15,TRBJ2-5,TGTGCCAGCAGCCTAGGCGGGGAGACTAGCGGGGTACAGTACTTC,CASSLGGETSGVQYF
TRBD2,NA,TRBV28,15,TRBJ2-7,TGTGCCAGCAGTTTTGGCGGGAGGGCCTCGGGAGAGCAGTACTTC,CASSFGGRASGEQYF
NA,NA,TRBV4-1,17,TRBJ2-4,TGCGCCAGCAGCCAAGAGACTATCGCCGGGCCGTTAAACATTCAGTACTTC,CASSQETIAGPLNIQYF
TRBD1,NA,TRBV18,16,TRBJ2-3,TGTGCCAGCTCACCACCGAGGACAGGGCTGACAGATACGCAGTATTTT,CASSPPRTGLTDTQYF
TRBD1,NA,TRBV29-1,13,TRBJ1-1,TGCAGCGTACGGGACAGCCTGAACACTGAAGCTTTCTTT,CSVRDSLNTEAFF
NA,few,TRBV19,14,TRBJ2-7,TGTGCCAGTAGTATAGGCCAGGGGACCTACGAGCAGTACTTC,CASSIGQGTYEQYF
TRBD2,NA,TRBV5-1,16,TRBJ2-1,TGCGCCAGCAGCTCCCCTGGCGGGAGGGCCTACAATGAGCAGTTCTTC,CASSSPGGRAYNEQFF